Below are 10 T cell receptor beta chains sequenced from a single sample in a study of CD8 T cells in ankylosing spondylitis. General study results and limits: A motif in TCR beta, a set of eight or nine highly homologous variants, appeared characteristic of ankylosing spondylitis blood.

Their antigens remain unidentified. TCRdb reanalysed the 5' RACE reads using MiXCR and keeps one entry per CDR3 protein. The sample carries about 200,000 distinct CDR3 sequences, around 6.6% recorded once. Material for sequencing was blood, either unsorted or a sorted T cell fraction (not recorded which). These receptor sequences come from a male donor with ankylosing spondylitis.

This clonotype was seen at least ten times. V gene TRBV12-3 or TRBV12-4 combines with J gene TRBJ1-2; the D is unclear. This CDR3 comprises 13 residues. V was cut by 3 bases and J by 2 bases, with 7 bases left in between. CDR3 sequence (DNA): TGTGCCAGCAGTTTGGAGAGGAACTATGGCTACACCTTC. Its protein product is CASSLERNYGYTF.

This clonotype was observed at least ten times. The J gene is TRBJ1-5, the V gene TRBV28; a possible D gene is TRBD1 (5 bases). Trimming stripped 5 bases from V and 0 bases from J, with 8 bases between. The germline V gene encodes CDR1 MDHEN and CDR2 SYDVKM. There are 14 residues in the CDR3. The CDR3 bases are TGTGCCAGCAGTCGGGGGTATAGCAATCAGCCCCAGCATTTT. This gives the protein CASSRGYSNQPQHF.

The V call is TRBV9, the J call TRBJ2-2, with D perhaps TRBD2 (5 bases). Looked up from germline, CDR1 is SGDLS and CDR2 is YYNGEE. V was pared by 5 bases and J by 6 bases, with 11 bases between. This CDR3 contains 13 residues. CDR3 sequence reads: CASRGLAPGELFF. CDR3 DNA: TGTGCCAGCAGGGGCCTAGCACCCGGGGAGCTGTTTTTT.

There are many counts of this clonotype. This chain joins TRBV4-3 and TRBJ2-1, with 11 bases lining up with TRBD2. The CDR3 spans 18 residues. The germline V gene encodes CDR1 LGHNA and CDR2 YSLEER. The junction had 13 bases not matched to a gene; V was cut back by 0 bases and J by 9 bases. The CDR3 sequence is CASSQDGTSGSSRGEQFF. Here the CDR3 DNA reads TGCGCCAGCAGCCAAGATGGAACTAGCGGGAGCTCTCGTGGTGAGCAGTTCTTC.

The chain couples TRBV20-1 to TRBJ2-5; D might be TRBD1 (5 bases). Per germline, CDR1 DFQATT and CDR2 SNEGSKA (reference sequence). The CDR3 length is 16 residues. The germline V and J ends were trimmed by 6 bases and 0 bases, with 20 bases remaining between them. The CDR3 reads CSARARWGPNQETQYF. For the CDR3, the DNA is TGCAGTGCCCGGGCTAGGTGGGGCCCGAACCAAGAGACCCAGTACTTC.

This clonotype has at least ten counts. The rearrangement links TRBV27 to TRBJ1-4; weak D call: TRBD1 (6 bases). This CDR3 is 14 amino acids long. Trimming pared 7 bases from V and 3 bases from J, leaving 12 bases between. CDR1 MNHEY and CDR2 SMNVEV come from the germline V gene (reference sequence). The CDR3 nucleotides are TGTGCCAGCACCAAGACAGGATCTAATGAAAAACTGTTTTTT. This codes for CASTKTGSNEKLFF. The variable domain in full, completed from reference TRBV27 and TRBJ1-4, reads EAQVTQNPRYLITVTGKKLTVTCSQNMNHEYMSWYRQDPGLGLRQIYYSMNVEVTDKGDVPEGYKVSRKEKRNFPLILESPSPNQTSLYFCASTKTGSNEKLFFGSGTQLSVL.

This clonotype has a count of ten or more. The chain is built from TRBV28 and TRBJ2-3; D remains unclear. CDR1 and CDR2 from the germline V gene are MDHEN and SYDVKM. The CDR3 loop spans 16 amino acids. V lost 2 bases, J lost 3 bases, and 15 bases lay in between. This CDR3 reads CASSLTQAIWTDTQYF. CDR3 coding DNA: TGTGCCAGCAGTTTAACCCAGGCAATATGGACAGATACGCAGTATTTT.

This clonotype was detected a few times. The chain joins TRBV29-1 to TRBJ1-2; 10 bases are shared with TRBD1. Germline trimming cut 6 bases from V and 4 bases from J; bases unmatched to any gene: 11. Germline loops: CDR1 SQVTM, CDR2 ANQGSEA. The CDR3 runs to 15 residues. The CDR3 DNA follows: TGCAGCGTGGGACCGGGACAGGGGAATTTCTATGGCTACACCTTC. Protein sequence: CSVGPGQGNFYGYTF.

This clonotype appeared a few times. This rearrangement joins TRBV6-2 or TRBV6-3 to TRBJ2-7; D could derive from TRBD1 or TRBD2 (5 bases each). Germline V gene lookup returns CDR1 MNHEY and CDR2 SVGEGT. Trimming stripped 2 bases from V and 3 bases from J, with 14 bases between. This CDR3 is built from 15 residues. The CDR3 nucleotides read TGTGCCAGCAGTTACCTCCGGGACGGAGACTACGAGCAGTACTTC. This gives the protein CASSYLRDGDYEQYF.

This clonotype has ten or more counts. The chain uses TRBV4-3 and TRBJ2-1; a weak D match, TRBD1 (5 bases). V lost 1 base and J lost 0, with 7 bases in between. Germline V gene data show CDR1 as LGHNA and CDR2 as YSLEER. This CDR3 has 15 amino acids. CDR3 coding DNA: TGCGCCAGCAGCCAAGCAGGGTACTCCTACAATGAGCAGTTCTTC. Encoded protein: CASSQAGYSYNEQFF.